The sequence of this TCR beta chain was determined in a study of PD-1 blockade in classical Hodgkin lymphoma (dated by TCRdb to 2018 to 2021). For the wider study: Nivolumab dosing was 3 mg/kg intravenously every 2 weeks, continuing until either disease progression or unacceptable toxicity. The study used TCR beta sequencing and CyTOF to define a peripheral blood immune signature of response to PD-1 blockade in classical Hodgkin lymphoma.

The research as a whole found: Baseline diversity similar to that of newly diagnosed patients was observed in trial patients achieving complete response, whereas significantly lower diversity was observed in partial responders and progressors. The study was restricted to a single clinical trial cohort, and the causes of repertoire differences, possibly disease activity or prior therapy, were left undefined. By C4D1, a significant rise was seen in CD4+ TCR diversity but not in CD8+ TCR diversity (p=0.0027 vs p=0.16), and the rise was most apparent among complete responders (p=0.02). Diversity was lower in patients who began nivolumab less than 1 year after ASCT, so these patients were left out of later analyses to avoid confounding by immune reconstitution. Newly diagnosed patients were reported to have lower baseline TCR diversity than healthy donors, and relapsed/refractory patients were reported to have lower baseline TCR diversity still.

Turning to this clone: The antigen it recognizes is unknown. No base-level quality is on record; no much larger clone is a single base apart.

V and J lose 5 bases and 0 bases, and a span of 11 bases separates them. CDR1 and CDR2 (SGHRS, YFSETQ) derive from the germline V gene. From its cysteine to its phenylalanine, the CDR3 spans 14 amino acids. Solely the CDR3 DNA is kept, with 42 bases framed from the first base. Genomic DNA was extracted with the Qiagen DNeasy kit from unsorted PBMCs and from negatively selected CD4+ and CD8+ fractions. TCR beta CDR3 regions were subjected to amplification by immunoSEQ multiplex PCR with primers that anneal to V and J segments. Amplification bias was minimized using a synthetic immune receptor repertoire, and residual bias was removed computationally after sequencing. Per the original workflow: Custom Python scripts were used to quantify repertoire diversity as the Shannon entropy index. Unsorted, CD4+ and CD8+ repertoires were examined separately, except in combined analyses, for which CD4+ and CD8+ sequences were merged in silico. A clone was considered expanded if an increase in frequency of at least 2-fold after treatment relative to C1D1 was found, and a pseudocount of 0.5 was applied to clones undetected at baseline. Clones with 0 or 1 copy at C1D1 were classified as singleton clones, and clones with 2 or more copies were classified as non-singleton clones. Clones expanded in unsorted samples were assigned a CD4+, CD8+ or unknown annotation through matching of protein sequences in sorted samples from the same patient. Wilcoxon tests on paired samples were used to test changes in diversity from C1D1 to C4D1. TCRdb stores this immuneACCESS table with in-frame sequences only. Part of the clones is absent; in the studies checked, under half of the shortfall reflects unresolved V genes, and no reason is known for the rest. V, J and clone size are those of that table, while D and trimming were read from the DNA. The table for this sample lists roughly 70,000 clones; 70% to 80% of them were counted only once. The ten largest clones add up to approximately 9% of the sample.

The time point label on this specimen signifies: cycle 2 day 1 (C2D1) of nivolumab. Relapse after autologous stem cell transplantation had occurred in all trial patients, and cohorts A, B and C were distinguished by prior brentuximab vedotin exposure. The trial cohort was composed of around 60 patients with relapsed/refractory classical Hodgkin lymphoma, for whom complete response, partial response or progressive disease was recorded as best overall response. Trial patients were treated with single-agent nivolumab in the multi-cohort phase II CheckMate 205 trial. An independent review committee assessed best overall response using the 2007 International Working Group response criteria. Trial PBMCs were obtained immediately prior to nivolumab initiation (C1D1) and on therapy at cycle 2 day 1 and cycle 4 day 1. After peripheral blood was drawn into 8 mL Vacutainer Cell Preparation Tubes, PBMCs were isolated by centrifugation and then cryopreserved.

This clonotype was sampled from a human donor with classical Hodgkin lymphoma. Here the chain combines TRBV5-1 and TRBJ2-5; a weak D assignment points to TRBD2 (6 bases agree). The sample here was peripheral blood mononuclear cells (PBMCs), taken before the second cycle of nivolumab. The nucleotide sequence is given as TGCGCCAGCAGGTTGAGGGACTACCAAGAGACCCAGTACTTC. It is translated as CASRLRDYQETQYF.